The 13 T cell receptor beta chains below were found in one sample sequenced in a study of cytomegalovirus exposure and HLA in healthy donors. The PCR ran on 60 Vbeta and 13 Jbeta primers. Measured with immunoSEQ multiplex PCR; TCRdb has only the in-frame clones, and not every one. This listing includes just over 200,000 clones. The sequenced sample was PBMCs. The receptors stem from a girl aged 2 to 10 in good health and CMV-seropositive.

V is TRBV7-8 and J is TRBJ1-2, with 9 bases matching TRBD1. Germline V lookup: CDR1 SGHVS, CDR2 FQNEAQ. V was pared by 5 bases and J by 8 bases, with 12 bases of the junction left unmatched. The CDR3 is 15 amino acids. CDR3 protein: CASSPYGTGSVGYTF. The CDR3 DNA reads TGTGCCAGCAGCCCCTACGGGACAGGGTCGGTAGGCTACACCTTC.

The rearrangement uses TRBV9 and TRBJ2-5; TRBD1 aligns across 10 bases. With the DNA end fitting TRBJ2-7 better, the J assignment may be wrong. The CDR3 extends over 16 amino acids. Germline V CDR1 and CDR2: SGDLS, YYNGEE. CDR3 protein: CASSVDLGQGAYEQYF. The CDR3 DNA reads TGTGCCAGCAGCGTAGACCTTGGACAGGGGGCCTACGAGCAGTACTTC.

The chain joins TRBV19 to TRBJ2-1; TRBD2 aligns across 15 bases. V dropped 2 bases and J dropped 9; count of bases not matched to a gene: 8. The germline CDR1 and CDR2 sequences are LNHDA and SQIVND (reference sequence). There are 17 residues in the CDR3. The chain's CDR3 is CASSIPQGLAGGVEQFF. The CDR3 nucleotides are TGTGCCAGTAGTATACCTCAAGGACTAGCGGGAGGGGTTGAGCAGTTCTTC.

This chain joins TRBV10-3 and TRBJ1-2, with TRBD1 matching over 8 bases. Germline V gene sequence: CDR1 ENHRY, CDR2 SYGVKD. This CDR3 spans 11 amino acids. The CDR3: CAVRGQDGYTF. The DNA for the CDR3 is TGTGCTGTCCGGGGACAGGATGGCTACACCTTC.

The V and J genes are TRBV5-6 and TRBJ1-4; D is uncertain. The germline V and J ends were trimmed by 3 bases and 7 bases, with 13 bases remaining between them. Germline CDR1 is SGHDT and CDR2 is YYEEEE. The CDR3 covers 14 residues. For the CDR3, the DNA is TGTGCCAGCAGCTCCCGCCCGGTTGGTGAAAAACTGTTTTTT. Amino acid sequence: CASSSRPVGEKLFF.

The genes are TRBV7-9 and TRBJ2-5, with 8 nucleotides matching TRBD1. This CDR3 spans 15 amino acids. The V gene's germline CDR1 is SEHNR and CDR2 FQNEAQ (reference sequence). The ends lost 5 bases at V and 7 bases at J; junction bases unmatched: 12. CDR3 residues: CASSRGQEVLVTQYF. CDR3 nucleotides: TGTGCCAGCAGCCGGGGACAGGAGGTATTAGTGACCCAGTACTTC.

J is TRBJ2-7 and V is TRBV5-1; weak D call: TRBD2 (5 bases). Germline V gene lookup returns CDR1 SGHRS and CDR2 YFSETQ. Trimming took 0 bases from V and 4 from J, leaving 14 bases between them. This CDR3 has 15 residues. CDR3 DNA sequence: TGCGCCAGCAGCTTGGACCGGGATCCCGGTTACGAGCAGTACTTC. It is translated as CASSLDRDPGYEQYF.

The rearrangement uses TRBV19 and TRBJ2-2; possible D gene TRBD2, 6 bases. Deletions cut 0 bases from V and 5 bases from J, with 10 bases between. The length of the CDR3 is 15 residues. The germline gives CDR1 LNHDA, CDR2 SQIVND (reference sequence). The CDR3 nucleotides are TGTGCCAGTAGTATAGATGTCGGAGGGACCGGGGAGCTGTTTTTT. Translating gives CASSIDVGGTGELFF.

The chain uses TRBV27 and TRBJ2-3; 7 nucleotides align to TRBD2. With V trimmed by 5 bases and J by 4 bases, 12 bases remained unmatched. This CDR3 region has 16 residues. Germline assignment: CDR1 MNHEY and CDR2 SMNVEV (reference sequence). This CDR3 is CASSPIGGSSADTQYF. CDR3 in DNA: TGTGCCAGCAGTCCGATAGGCGGGAGTAGCGCAGATACGCAGTATTTT.

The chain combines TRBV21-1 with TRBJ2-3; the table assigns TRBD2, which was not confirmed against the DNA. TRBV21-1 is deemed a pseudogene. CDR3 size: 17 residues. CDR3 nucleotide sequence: TGTGCCAGCAGCAAACGGGGCACTAGCTACTCCACAGATACGCAGTATTTT. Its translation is CASSKRGTSYSTDTQYF.

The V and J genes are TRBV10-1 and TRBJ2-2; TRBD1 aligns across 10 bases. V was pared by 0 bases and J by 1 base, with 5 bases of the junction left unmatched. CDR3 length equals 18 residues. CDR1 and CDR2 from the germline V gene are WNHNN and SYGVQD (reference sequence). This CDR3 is CASSESVRDRGNTGELFF. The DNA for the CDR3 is TGCGCCAGCAGTGAGTCGGTTCGGGACAGGGGGAACACCGGGGAGCTGTTTTTT.

Written as DNA, the CDR3 is TGTGCCAGCTCACCACTACTAGGTCTTAATGAGCAGTTCTTC. Translating gives CASSPLLGLNEQFF. The rearrangement joins TRBV18 to TRBJ2-1; a possible D gene is TRBD2 (5 bases). Germline V lookup: CDR1 KGHSH, CDR2 LQKENI. The germline V and J ends were trimmed by 1 base and 7 bases, with 11 bases remaining between them. The CDR3 spans 14 residues.

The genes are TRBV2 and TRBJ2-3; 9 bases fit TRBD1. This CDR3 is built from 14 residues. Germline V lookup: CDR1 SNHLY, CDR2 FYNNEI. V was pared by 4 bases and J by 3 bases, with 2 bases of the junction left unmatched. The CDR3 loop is CASSVQGATDTQYF. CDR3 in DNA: TGTGCCAGCAGTGTACAGGGGGCGACAGATACGCAGTATTTT.